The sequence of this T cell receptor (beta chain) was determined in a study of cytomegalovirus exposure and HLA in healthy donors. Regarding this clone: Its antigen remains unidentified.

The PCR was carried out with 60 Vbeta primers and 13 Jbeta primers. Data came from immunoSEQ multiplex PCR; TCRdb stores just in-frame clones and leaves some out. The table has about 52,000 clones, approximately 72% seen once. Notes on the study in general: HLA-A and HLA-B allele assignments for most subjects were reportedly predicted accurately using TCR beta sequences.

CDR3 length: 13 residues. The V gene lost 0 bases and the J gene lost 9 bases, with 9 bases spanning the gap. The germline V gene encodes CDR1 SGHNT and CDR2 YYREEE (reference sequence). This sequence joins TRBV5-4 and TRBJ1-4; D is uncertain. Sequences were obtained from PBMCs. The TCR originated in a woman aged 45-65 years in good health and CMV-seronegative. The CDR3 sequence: CASSLDAGKKLFF. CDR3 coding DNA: TGTGCCAGCAGCTTGGATGCGGGGAAAAAACTGTTTTTT.